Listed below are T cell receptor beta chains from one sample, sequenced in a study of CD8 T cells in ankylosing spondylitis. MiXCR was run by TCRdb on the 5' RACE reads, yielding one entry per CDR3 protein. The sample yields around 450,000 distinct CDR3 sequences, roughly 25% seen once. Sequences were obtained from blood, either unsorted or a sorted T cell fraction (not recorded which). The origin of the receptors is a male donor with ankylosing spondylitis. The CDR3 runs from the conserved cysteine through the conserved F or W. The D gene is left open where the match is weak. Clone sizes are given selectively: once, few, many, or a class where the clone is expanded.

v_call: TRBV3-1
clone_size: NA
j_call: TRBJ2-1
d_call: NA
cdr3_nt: TGTGCCAGCAGCCAAAGGGCGGGCTCCTCCTACAATGAGCAGTTCTTC
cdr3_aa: CASSQRAGSSYNEQFF

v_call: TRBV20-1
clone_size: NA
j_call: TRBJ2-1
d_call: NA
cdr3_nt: TGCAGTGCTAGTAACGGGAATGAGCAGTTCTTC
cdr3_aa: CSASNGNEQFF

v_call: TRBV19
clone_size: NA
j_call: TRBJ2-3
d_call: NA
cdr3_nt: TGTGCCAGTAGTAGACGTCCTAGCGAAGATACGCAGTATTTT
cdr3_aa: CASSRRPSEDTQYF

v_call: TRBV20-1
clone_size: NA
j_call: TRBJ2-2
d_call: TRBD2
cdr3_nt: TGCAGTGCTAGACCCCCGGGACTACAAAACACCGGGGAGCTGTTTTTT
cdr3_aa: CSARPPGLQNTGELFF

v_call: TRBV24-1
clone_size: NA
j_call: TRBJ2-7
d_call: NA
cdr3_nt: TGTGCCACCAGTCGGGGGCCCTCCTACGAGCAGTACTTC
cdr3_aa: CATSRGPSYEQYF

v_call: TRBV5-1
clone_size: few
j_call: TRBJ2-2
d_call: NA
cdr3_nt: TGCGCCAGCAGCTTGCGGGGGCACACCGGGGAGCTGTTTTTT
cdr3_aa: CASSLRGHTGELFF

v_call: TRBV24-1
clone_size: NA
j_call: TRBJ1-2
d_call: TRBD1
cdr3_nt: TGTGCCACCAGTGATTCTTCCACCGGGACAGCCTATGGCTACACCTTC
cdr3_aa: CATSDSSTGTAYGYTF

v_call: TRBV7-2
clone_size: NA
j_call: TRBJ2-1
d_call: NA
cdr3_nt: TGTGCCAGCAGCCCTAGGACTGAGCAGTTCTTC
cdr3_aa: CASSPRTEQFF

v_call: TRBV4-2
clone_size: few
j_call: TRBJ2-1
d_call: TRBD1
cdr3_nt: TGTGCCAGCAGCCGACCACAGGGGGTAAATGAGCAGTTCTTC
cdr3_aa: CASSRPQGVNEQFF

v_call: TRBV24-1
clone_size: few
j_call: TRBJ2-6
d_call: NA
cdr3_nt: TGTGCCACCAGTGATGAGGGGAAGTCTGGGGCCAACGTCCTGACTTTC
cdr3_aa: CATSDEGKSGANVLTF

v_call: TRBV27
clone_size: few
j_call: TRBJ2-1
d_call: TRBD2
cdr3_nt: TGTGCCAGCAGTTTTAGGCCGGGACTAGCGGGAGAGGGTGAGCAGTTCTTC
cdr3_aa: CASSFRPGLAGEGEQFF

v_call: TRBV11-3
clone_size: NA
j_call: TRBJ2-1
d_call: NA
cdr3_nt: TGTGCCAGCAGCTTAACACGGTACAATGAGCAGTTCTTC
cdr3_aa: CASSLTRYNEQFF

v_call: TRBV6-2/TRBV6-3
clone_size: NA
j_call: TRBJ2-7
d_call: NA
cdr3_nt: TGTGCCAGCAGTTCTATTTCCTACGAGCAGTACTTC
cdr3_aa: CASSSISYEQYF

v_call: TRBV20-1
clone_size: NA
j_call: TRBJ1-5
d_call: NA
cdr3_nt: TGCAGTGCGCGTCGCGTGAATCAGCCCCAGCATTTT
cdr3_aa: CSARRVNQPQHF

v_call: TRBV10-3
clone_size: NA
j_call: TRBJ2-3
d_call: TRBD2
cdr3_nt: TGTGCCACCACCGTGGGGGAGGGGAGTTTAGATACGCAGTATTTT
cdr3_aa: CATTVGEGSLDTQYF

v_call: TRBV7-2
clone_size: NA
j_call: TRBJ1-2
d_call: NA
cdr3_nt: TGTGCCAGCAGCTTAATTGGATCCAAGCCGGGGGGCTACACCTTC
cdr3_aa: CASSLIGSKPGGYTF

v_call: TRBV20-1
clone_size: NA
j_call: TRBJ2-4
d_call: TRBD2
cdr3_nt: TGCAGTGCTAGGGGACTAGCGGGGTGGGTAGCCAAAAACATTCAGTACTTC
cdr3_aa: CSARGLAGWVAKNIQYF

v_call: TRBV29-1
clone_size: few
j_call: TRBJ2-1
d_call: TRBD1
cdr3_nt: TGCAGCGGACGGGACAGGGAGATCGGAGGTGAGCAGTTCTTC
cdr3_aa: CSGRDREIGGEQFF

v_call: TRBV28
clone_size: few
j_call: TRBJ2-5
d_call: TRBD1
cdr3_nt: TGTGCCAGCAGTTCACACAGGGGCCTGAGGGAGACCCAGTACTTC
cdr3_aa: CASSSHRGLRETQYF

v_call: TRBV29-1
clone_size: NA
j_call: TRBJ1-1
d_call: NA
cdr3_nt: TGCAGCGTTTCTTTCGACACTGAAGCTTTCTTT
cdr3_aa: CSVSFDTEAFF

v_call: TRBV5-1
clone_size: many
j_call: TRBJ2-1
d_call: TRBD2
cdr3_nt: TGCGCCAGCAGCTTCCAGCGGGAGGGCGATGAGCAGTTCTTC
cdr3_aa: CASSFQREGDEQFF

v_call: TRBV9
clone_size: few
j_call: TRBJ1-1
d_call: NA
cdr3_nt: TGTGCCAGCAGCCCCGCTCCAGATAAGGACACTGAAGCTTTCTTT
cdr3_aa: CASSPAPDKDTEAFF

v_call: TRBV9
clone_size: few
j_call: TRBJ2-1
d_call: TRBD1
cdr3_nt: TGTGCCAGCAGCGCGCGGACAGGGGGCATTGGTGAGCAGTTCTTC
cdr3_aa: CASSARTGGIGEQFF

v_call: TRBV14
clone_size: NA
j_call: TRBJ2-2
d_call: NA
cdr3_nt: TGTGCCAGCAGCCAAGTTCCCAGGGGATTCACCGGGGAGCTGTTTTTT
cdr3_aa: CASSQVPRGFTGELFF

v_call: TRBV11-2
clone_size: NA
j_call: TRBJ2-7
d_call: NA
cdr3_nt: TGTGCCAGCAGCCTCACTCCGGACCCAACCTACGAGCAGTACTTC
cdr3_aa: CASSLTPDPTYEQYF

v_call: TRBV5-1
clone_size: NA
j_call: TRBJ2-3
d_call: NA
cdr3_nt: TGCGCCAGCAGCTTGACTAGTTTCACAGATACGCAGTATTTT
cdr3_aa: CASSLTSFTDTQYF

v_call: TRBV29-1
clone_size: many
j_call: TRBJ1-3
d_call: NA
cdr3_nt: TGCAGCGTTGAAGACCTGGCCGAAAACACCATATATTTT
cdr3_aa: CSVEDLAENTIYF

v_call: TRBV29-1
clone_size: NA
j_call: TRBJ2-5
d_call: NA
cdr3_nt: TGCAGCGTTGAATCGGCAGGAGGGGAGACCCAGTACTTC
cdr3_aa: CSVESAGGETQYF

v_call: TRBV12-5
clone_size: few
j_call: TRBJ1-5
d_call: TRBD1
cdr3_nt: TGTGCTAGTGGTTTGCCTCCGGGACAGAGGGGCTCCTATCAGCCCCAGCATTTT
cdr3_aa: CASGLPPGQRGSYQPQHF

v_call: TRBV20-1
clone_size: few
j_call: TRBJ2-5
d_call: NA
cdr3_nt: TGCAGTGCTAGAGCTCTTAGGGGCCTAGTCAGAGAGACCCAGTACTTC
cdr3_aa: CSARALRGLVRETQYF

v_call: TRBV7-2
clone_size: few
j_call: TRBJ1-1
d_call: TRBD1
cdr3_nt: TGTGCCAGCAGACTCGCCGGGACAGCAGGGACTGAAGCTTTCTTT
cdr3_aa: CASRLAGTAGTEAFF

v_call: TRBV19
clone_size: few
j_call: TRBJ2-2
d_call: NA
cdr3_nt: TGTGCCAGTAGTAAACAGGCAACGAACACCGGGGAGCTGTTTTTT
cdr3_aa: CASSKQATNTGELFF

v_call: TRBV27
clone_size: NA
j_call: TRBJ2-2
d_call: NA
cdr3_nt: TGTGCCAGCAGTTTCTTCCCCGTTACCATTACAGGGCTTTCCGGGGAGCTGTTTTTT
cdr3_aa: CASSFFPVTITGLSGELFF

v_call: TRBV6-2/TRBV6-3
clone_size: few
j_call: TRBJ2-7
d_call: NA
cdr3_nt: TGTGCCAGCAGACAGCGGATCTACGAGCAGTACTTC
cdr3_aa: CASRQRIYEQYF

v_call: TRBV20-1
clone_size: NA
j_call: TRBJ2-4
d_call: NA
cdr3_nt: TGCAGTGCCACGCATGGGGCCAAAAACATTCAGTACTTC
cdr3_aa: CSATHGAKNIQYF

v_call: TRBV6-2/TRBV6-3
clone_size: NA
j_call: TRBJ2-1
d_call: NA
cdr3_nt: TGTGCCAGCAGTAAGTTACGACAGACTACCTCTGGCAATGAGCAGTTCTTC
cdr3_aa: CASSKLRQTTSGNEQFF

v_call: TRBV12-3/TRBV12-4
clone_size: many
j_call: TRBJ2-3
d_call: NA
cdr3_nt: TGTGCCAGCAGTTGGGACGACCCCCGCCGCGGTGCAGATACGCAGTATTTT
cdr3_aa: CASSWDDPRRGADTQYF

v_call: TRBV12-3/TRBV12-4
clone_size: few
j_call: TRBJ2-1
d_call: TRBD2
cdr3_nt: TGTGCCAGCAGGCGCGGGGGAAACTCCAATGAGCAGTTCTTC
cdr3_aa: CASRRGGNSNEQFF

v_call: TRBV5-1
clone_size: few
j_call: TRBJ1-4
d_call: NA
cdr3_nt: TGCGCCAGCGGTGCGACGGTGGATGAAAAACTGTTTTTT
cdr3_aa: CASGATVDEKLFF

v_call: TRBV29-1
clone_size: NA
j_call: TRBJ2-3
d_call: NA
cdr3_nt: TGCAGCGTTGAAGAGGATACGCAGTATTTT
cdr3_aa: CSVEEDTQYF

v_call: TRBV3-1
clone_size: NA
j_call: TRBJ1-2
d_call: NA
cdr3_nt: TGTGCCAGCAGCCAAGGGCTTAGTGGCCTCTATGGCTACACCTTC
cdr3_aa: CASSQGLSGLYGYTF

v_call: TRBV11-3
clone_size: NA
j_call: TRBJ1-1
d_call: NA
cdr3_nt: TGTGCCAGCAGGCTCCTGACAGAGGAAGCTTTCTTT
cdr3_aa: CASRLLTEEAFF

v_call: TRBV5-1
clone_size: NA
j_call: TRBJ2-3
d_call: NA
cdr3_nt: TGCGCCAGCCGCACAGGCCTCCCACTCGGCACAGATACGCAGTATTTT
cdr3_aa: CASRTGLPLGTDTQYF

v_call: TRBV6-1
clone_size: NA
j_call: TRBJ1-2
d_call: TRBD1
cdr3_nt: TGTGCCAGCAGTGCGACAGGGGACTATGGCTACACCTTC
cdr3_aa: CASSATGDYGYTF

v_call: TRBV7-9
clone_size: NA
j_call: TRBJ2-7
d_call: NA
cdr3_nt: TGTGCCAGCAGCGACCGGACCTTTGACTACGAGCAGTACTTC
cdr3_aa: CASSDRTFDYEQYF